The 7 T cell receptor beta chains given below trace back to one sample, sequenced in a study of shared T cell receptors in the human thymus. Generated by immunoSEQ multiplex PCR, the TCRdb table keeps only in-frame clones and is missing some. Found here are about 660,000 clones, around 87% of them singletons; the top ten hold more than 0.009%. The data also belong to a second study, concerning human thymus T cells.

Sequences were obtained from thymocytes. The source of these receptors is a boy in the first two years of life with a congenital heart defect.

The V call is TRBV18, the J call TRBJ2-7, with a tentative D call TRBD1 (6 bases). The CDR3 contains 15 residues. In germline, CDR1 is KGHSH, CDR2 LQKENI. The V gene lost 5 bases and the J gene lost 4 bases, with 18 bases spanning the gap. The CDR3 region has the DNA TGTGCCAGCTCATCGATGGACAGTGTGGCGTACGAGCAGTACTTC. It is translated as CASSSMDSVAYEQYF.

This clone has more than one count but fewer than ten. CDR3 bases: TGTGCCAGCAGTTTAGGGGAGGTACTCTCCTACGAGCAGTACTTC. It encodes CASSLGEVLSYEQYF. The chain links TRBV28 to TRBJ2-7; maybe TRBD2 (6 bases). There are 15 residues in the CDR3. Trimming pared 2 bases from V and 0 bases from J, leaving 11 bases between. Looked up from germline, CDR1 is MDHEN and CDR2 is SYDVKM.

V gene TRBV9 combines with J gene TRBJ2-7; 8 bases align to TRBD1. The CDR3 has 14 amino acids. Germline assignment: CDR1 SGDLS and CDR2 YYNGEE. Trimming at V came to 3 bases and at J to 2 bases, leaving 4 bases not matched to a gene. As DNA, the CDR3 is TGTGCCAGCAGCGCCAGGGACAGGCCCTACGAGCAGTACTTC. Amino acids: CASSARDRPYEQYF. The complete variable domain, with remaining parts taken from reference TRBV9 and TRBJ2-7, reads DSGVTQTPKHLITATGQRVTLRCSPRSGDLSVYWYQQSLDQGLQFLIQYYNGEERAKGNILERFSAQQFPDLHSELNLSSLELGDSALYFCASSARDRPYEQYFGPGTRLTVT.

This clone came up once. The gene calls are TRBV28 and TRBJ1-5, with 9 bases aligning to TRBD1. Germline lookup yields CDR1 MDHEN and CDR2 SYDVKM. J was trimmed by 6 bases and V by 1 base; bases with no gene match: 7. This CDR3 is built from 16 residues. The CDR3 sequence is CASSLLRGQGPQPQHF. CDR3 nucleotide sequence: TGTGCCAGCAGTTTATTAAGGGGACAGGGCCCTCAGCCCCAGCATTTT.

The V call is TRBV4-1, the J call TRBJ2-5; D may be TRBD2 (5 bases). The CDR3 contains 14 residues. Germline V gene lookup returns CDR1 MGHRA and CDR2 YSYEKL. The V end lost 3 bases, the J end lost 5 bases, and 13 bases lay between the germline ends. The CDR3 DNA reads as TGCGCCAGCAGCCAGCGGAGGCCCACCGAGACCCAGTACTTC. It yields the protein CASSQRRPTETQYF.

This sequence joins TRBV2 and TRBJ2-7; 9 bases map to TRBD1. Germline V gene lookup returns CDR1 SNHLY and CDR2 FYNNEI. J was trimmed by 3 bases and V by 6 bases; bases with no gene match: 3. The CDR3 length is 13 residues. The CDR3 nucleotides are TGTGCCAGCAGACAGGGGGCTCTCTACGAGCAGTACTTC. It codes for CASRQGALYEQYF.

The CDR3 region has the DNA TGTGCCAGCAGCCATCATAGGGAGCCTGAAGCTTTCTTT. Translating it yields CASSHHREPEAFF. The chain links TRBV14 to TRBJ1-1; no clear D gene. The V end lost 3 bases, the J end lost 6 bases, and 11 bases lay between the germline ends. Germline V CDR1 and CDR2: SGHDN, FVKESK. The CDR3 contains 13 residues.